Presented here are 32 T cell receptor beta chains from one specimen sequenced in a study of beta chain features in type 1 diabetes. Sequenced material consisted of expressed TCRB transcripts (all of the isolated RNA was reverse transcribed). Produced via immunoSEQ multiplex PCR; TCRdb's table is partial and in-frame only. The sample holds roughly 240,000 clones, over 65% seen once. The sequenced sample was naive CD4+ T cells from blood. The receptors derive from a man younger than 40 in good health.

This sequence joins TRBV7-2 and TRBJ2-7, with D perhaps matching TRBD2 (6 bases). The germline V gene encodes CDR1 SGHTA and CDR2 FQGNSA. CDR3 length: 14 amino acids. The V end was cut by 3 bases, the J end by 0 bases, with 9 bases between. Here the CDR3 DNA reads TGTGCCAGCAGCTTGGGGGGAAACTCCTACGAGCAGTACTTC. Amino acid sequence: CASSLGGNSYEQYF.

Written as DNA, the CDR3 is TGTGCCAGCACCCGGGAGGGACAGGGGGATCAGCCCCAGCATTTT. Protein sequence: CASTREGQGDQPQHF. V usage is TRBV4-2 and J usage is TRBJ1-5, with 11 nucleotides matching TRBD1. V lost 7 bases and J lost 5; bases outside the gene matches: 7. The CDR3 is 15 residues long. Per the germline V gene, CDR1 is LGHNA and CDR2 is YNFKEQ.

This clone was counted once. The chain links TRBV10-3 to TRBJ2-1; perhaps TRBD1 as D (6 bases). V shed 7 bases and J shed 0 bases, with 19 bases lying between them. The length of the CDR3 is 17 residues. Germline V gene lookup returns CDR1 ENHRY and CDR2 SYGVKD. In nucleotides, the CDR3 is TGTGCCATCAAACTGACAGGTCCAAGCTCCTCCTACAATGAGCAGTTCTTC. It codes for CAIKLTGPSSSYNEQFF.

This clone was observed a few times. The chain is built from TRBV30 and TRBJ2-1; unclear D gene. The CDR3 is 12 amino acids. V was trimmed by 2 bases and J by 9 bases, leaving 11 bases between them. Germline-derived CDR1 and CDR2 are GTSNPN and SVGIG (reference sequence). The CDR3 loop reads CAWSPLASEQFF. For the CDR3, the DNA is TGTGCCTGGAGTCCCCTCGCCAGTGAGCAGTTCTTC.

This clone was seen more than once but under ten times. The CDR3 DNA reads TGTGCCAGCAGCCTTACAGGGCACACCGGGGAGCTGTTTTTT. This translates into CASSLTGHTGELFF. The chain has TRBV7-9 and TRBJ2-2, with D perhaps matching TRBD1 (6 bases). The V and J ends lost 5 bases and 3 bases respectively, with 10 bases between them. Per germline, CDR1 SEHNR and CDR2 FQNEAQ (reference sequence). This CDR3 spans 14 amino acids.

The chain joins TRBV15 to TRBJ1-2, with 9 bases lining up with TRBD1. The junction had 5 bases not matched to a gene; V was cut back by 0 bases and J by 3 bases. The CDR3 loop spans 16 amino acids. The germline V gene encodes CDR1 LNHNV and CDR2 YYDKDF (reference sequence). The CDR3 region has the DNA TGTGCCACCAGCAGAGATCGGGACAGGGAGGACTATGGCTACACCTTC. This codes for CATSRDRDREDYGYTF.

The CDR3 protein is CASSVGTSGVSSTDTQYF. CDR3 in DNA: TGTGCCAGCAGCGTAGGGACTAGCGGGGTGTCTAGCACAGATACGCAGTATTTT. V is TRBV9 and J is TRBJ2-3; 12 bases are shared with TRBD2. This CDR3 has 18 amino acids. V dropped 0 bases and J dropped 0; count of bases not matched to a gene: 5. Germline lookup yields CDR1 SGDLS and CDR2 YYNGEE.

The chain joins TRBV30 to TRBJ2-1; 8 bases agree with TRBD1. CDR3 size: 15 residues. The germline CDR1 and CDR2 sequences are GTSNPN and SVGIG (reference sequence). The junction had 11 bases not matched to a gene; V was cut back by 3 bases and J by 7 bases. The CDR3 region is CAWRRDRPAVNEQFF. The CDR3 coding sequence is TGTGCCTGGAGGAGGGACAGGCCTGCGGTGAATGAGCAGTTCTTC.

J is TRBJ2-5 and V is TRBV7-2, with unresolved D. The CDR3 spans 15 residues. Trimming pared 4 bases from V and 5 bases from J, leaving 17 bases between. The germline V gene encodes CDR1 SGHTA and CDR2 FQGNSA. The CDR3 nucleotides are TGTGCCAGCAGCTCGAGTAGGGTGTATACGGAGACCCAGTACTTC. Translation gives CASSSSRVYTETQYF.

V usage is TRBV29-1 and J usage is TRBJ1-2; 8 positions match TRBD1. V lost 3 bases and J lost 4; bases outside the gene matches: 7. Germline V gene lookup returns CDR1 SQVTM and CDR2 ANQGSEA. This CDR3 contains 14 residues. The DNA for the CDR3 is TGCAGCGTTGAGCCTCGACAGGGGAGCTATGGCTACACCTTC. Residues: CSVEPRQGSYGYTF.

This clone was recorded once. J is TRBJ1-6 and V is TRBV7-9, with unresolved D. The CDR3 is 16 residues long. Germline loops: CDR1 SEHNR, CDR2 FQNEAQ (reference sequence). The ends were cut back, 3 bases at V and 6 bases at J, with 15 bases in the middle. CDR3 coding DNA: TGTGCCAGCAGCTTCCTCCTGGGAGTGGGTAATTCACCCCTCCACTTT. This gives the protein CASSFLLGVGNSPLHF.

About this clone itself: Other nucleotide sequences from this sample produce the same CDR3. The V and J genes are TRBV20-1 and TRBJ2-1; D perhaps matches TRBD1 (6 bases). Germline V lookup: CDR1 DFQATT, CDR2 SNEGSKA (reference sequence). This CDR3 spans 11 amino acids. Trimming took 3 bases from V and 7 from J, leaving 7 bases between them. In DNA, the CDR3 is TGCAGTGCTAGCCAGGGGAATGAGCAGTTCTTC. Protein sequence: CSASQGNEQFF.

The rearrangement joins TRBV25-1 to TRBJ2-7, with 8 nucleotides matching TRBD2. CDR1 is MGHDK, CDR2 SYGVNS, per germline. V dropped 2 bases and J dropped 2; count of bases not matched to a gene: 2. There are 14 residues in the CDR3. CDR3 loop: CASSEMGLAYEQYF. CDR3 in DNA: TGTGCCAGCAGTGAAATGGGACTAGCCTACGAGCAGTACTTC.

This sequence joins TRBV11-2 and TRBJ2-7; D unclear. The CDR3 extends over 13 amino acids. Deletions cut 8 bases from V and 0 bases from J, with 11 bases between. Germline CDR1 reads SGHAT; CDR2 reads FQNNGV. CDR3 coding DNA: TGTGCCAGCCTCTCAGGTGTCTCCTACGAGCAGTACTTC. Protein product: CASLSGVSYEQYF. The whole variable domain, remainder taken from reference TRBV11-2 and TRBJ2-7, is EAGVAQSPRYKIIEKRQSVAFWCNPISGHATLYWYQQILGQGPKLLIQFQNNGVVDDSQLPKDRFSAERLKGVDSTLKIQPAKLEDSAVYLCASLSGVSYEQYFGPGTRLTVT.

This clone appeared once. The rearrangement uses TRBV30 and TRBJ2-7, with 11 positions matching TRBD2. With V trimmed by 7 bases and J by 3 bases, 5 bases remained unmatched. Germline values: CDR1 GTSNPN, CDR2 SVGIG (reference sequence). The CDR3 spans 13 residues. The CDR3 nucleotides read TGTGCCTCCCAGACTAGCGGGATCTACGAGCAGTACTTC. Translating it yields CASQTSGIYEQYF.

The chain employs TRBV5-1 and TRBJ2-1; no clear D. Germline-derived CDR1 and CDR2 are SGHRS and YFSETQ. The CDR3 runs to 12 residues. V lost 0 bases and J 5 bases, leaving 3 bases between the germline ends. In DNA form, the CDR3 reads TGCGCCAGCAGCTTGGCGGACAATGAGCAGTTCTTC. This translates into CASSLADNEQFF.

This clone occurred a few times. J is TRBJ2-3 and V is TRBV29-1; no reliable D call. The CDR3 runs to 11 residues. Germline V CDR1 and CDR2: SQVTM, ANQGSEA. Between the trimmed V and J ends, which lost 7 bases and 2 bases, there was a span of 7 bases. The CDR3 nucleotides read TGCAGCGCTGGAACCACAGATACGCAGTATTTT. Its protein is CSAGTTDTQYF.

The CDR3 DNA is TGTGCCAGCAGTGGGAGGGAAGGCCAAGAGACCCAGTACTTC. Protein product: CASSGREGQETQYF. The chain couples TRBV25-1 to TRBJ2-5; D is possibly TRBD2 (6 bases). Germline V gene data show CDR1 as MGHDK and CDR2 as SYGVNS. With 4 bases removed from V and 1 base from J, the gap between germline ends came to 10 bases. This CDR3 spans 14 amino acids. The variable domain in full, with the rest retrieved from reference TRBV25-1 and TRBJ2-5, is EADIYQTPRYLVIGTGKKITLECSQTMGHDKMYWYQQDPGMELHLIHYSYGVNSTEKGDLSSESTVSRIRTEHFPLTLESARPSHTSQYLCASSGREGQETQYFGPGTRLLVL.

This rearrangement joins TRBV30 to TRBJ2-7; 7 bases align to TRBD2. The trim removed 0 bases at V and 0 bases at J, leaving 5 bases unmatched. The germline V gene has CDR1 GTSNPN and CDR2 SVGIG (reference sequence). This CDR3 spans 15 amino acids. CDR3 coding DNA: TGTGCCTGGAGTGTAACCGGGACTACCTCCTACGAGCAGTACTTC. This translates into CAWSVTGTTSYEQYF.

The J gene is TRBJ1-6, the V gene TRBV30; maybe TRBD1 (5 bases). This CDR3 is 14 amino acids long. V shed 1 base and J shed 5 bases, with 9 bases lying between them. Germline values: CDR1 GTSNPN, CDR2 SVGIG (reference sequence). CDR3 coding DNA: TGTGCCTGGAGTGAAGGGGCCAATAATTCACCCCTCCACTTT. Its protein is CAWSEGANNSPLHF.

The chain recombines TRBV11-2 with TRBJ2-1; no clear D gene. Germline CDR1 is SGHAT and CDR2 is FQNNGV. The CDR3 runs to 15 residues. Trimming took 1 base from V and 4 from J, leaving 11 bases between them. For the CDR3, the DNA is TGTGCCAGCAGCTTAGTCGGTCAGGCTTACAATGAGCAGTTCTTC. It encodes CASSLVGQAYNEQFF.

J is TRBJ2-1 and V is TRBV15, with 12 positions matching TRBD2. There are 15 residues in the CDR3. Germline V gene lookup returns CDR1 LNHNV and CDR2 YYDKDF (reference sequence). V was clipped by 3 bases and J by 4 bases; unmatched bases: 1. CDR3 residues: CATSSLAGGYNEQFF. In DNA form, the CDR3 reads TGTGCCACCAGCAGCCTAGCGGGGGGGTACAATGAGCAGTTCTTC. The full variable domain, in which reference TRBV15 and TRBJ2-1 provide the parts outside the CDR3, is DAMVIQNPRYQVTQFGKPVTLSCSQTLNHNVMYWYQQKSSQAPKLLFHYYDKDFNNEADTPDNFQSRRPNTSFCFLDIRSPGLGDTAMYLCATSSLAGGYNEQFFGPGTRLTVL.

This sequence joins TRBV10-2 and TRBJ1-3; a possible D gene is TRBD1 (6 bases). Germline V CDR1 and CDR2: WSHSY, SAAADI. V gave up 6 bases and J gave up 3 bases, with 18 bases separating them. The CDR3 consists of 16 residues. DNA for the CDR3: TGCGCCAGCAGGTCGACAGGAGGGGATAGTGGAAACACCATATATTTT. Translating it yields CASRSTGGDSGNTIYF.

With regard to this clone: The junction shows a germline mismatch at one end, possibly a read error. This chain uses TRBV5-1 with TRBJ2-3, with a tentative D call TRBD1 (6 bases). CDR1 and CDR2 from the germline V gene are SGHRS and YFSETQ. CDR3 length: 14 residues. The CDR3 DNA reads as TGCGCCAGCAACTTGGGGACAAGCACAGATACGCAGTATTTT. Translated, it gives CASNLGTSTDTQYF.

CDR3 DNA: TGCAGCGTTGCTCTGAGCTCCTACGAGCAGTACTTC. It specifies CSVALSSYEQYF. The rearrangement links TRBV29-1 to TRBJ2-7; D is unclear. V shed 4 bases and J shed 0 bases, with 7 bases lying between them. The CDR3 contains 12 residues. Germline V CDR1 and CDR2: SQVTM, ANQGSEA.

The genes are TRBV7-9 and TRBJ2-3; no reliable D call. Per germline, CDR1 SEHNR and CDR2 FQNEAQ (reference sequence). The CDR3 runs 17 residues. V was pared by 2 bases and J by 0 bases, with 15 bases between. CDR3 DNA: TGTGCCAGCAGCTTACCCCCGGGTAGGAGTAGCACAGATACGCAGTATTTT. It encodes CASSLPPGRSSTDTQYF. Based on the CDR3 plus reference TRBV7-9 and TRBJ2-3, the full variable domain is DTGVSQNPRHKITKRGQNVTFRCDPISEHNRLYWYRQTLGQGPEFLTYFQNEAQLEKSRLLSDRFSAERPKGSFSTLEIQRTEQGDSAMYLCASSLPPGRSSTDTQYFGPGTRLTVL.

CDR3 in DNA: TGTGCCAGCAGCCTAGGATACTCACCCCTCCACTTT. Protein product: CASSLGYSPLHF. This chain links TRBV6-5 with TRBJ1-6; the D is unclear. The germline V gene encodes CDR1 MNHEY and CDR2 SVGAGI. The CDR3 totals 12 residues. V lost 6 bases and J 10 bases, leaving 10 bases between the germline ends.

The J gene is TRBJ2-3, the V gene TRBV29-1; D may be TRBD1 or TRBD2 (5 bases each). Germline-derived CDR1 and CDR2 are SQVTM and ANQGSEA. Trimming removed 5 bases from V and 2 bases from J, with 11 bases in between. The CDR3 covers 13 residues. The CDR3, as DNA: TGCAGCGTTCGGGGCCTCGTCACAGATACGCAGTATTTT. Protein product: CSVRGLVTDTQYF.

This clone showed up just a few times. The rearrangement links TRBV10-2 to TRBJ2-5; D not resolved. CDR1 and CDR2 (germline): WSHSY, SAAADI. CDR3 length equals 13 residues. Trimming took 10 bases from V and 7 from J, leaving 19 bases between them. The CDR3: CATRAGPTGTQYF. The CDR3 DNA reads TGCGCCACCCGGGCAGGCCCCACGGGGACCCAGTACTTC.

The gene calls are TRBV30 and TRBJ2-7, with 13 bases that match TRBD2. CDR1 and CDR2 (germline): GTSNPN, SVGIG (reference sequence). This CDR3 spans 14 amino acids. J was trimmed by 7 bases and V by 5 bases; bases with no gene match: 8. Written as DNA, the CDR3 is TGTGCCTGGTCTACCGGGACTAGCGGGGCTGAGCAGTACTTC. Translating gives CAWSTGTSGAEQYF.

The chain couples TRBV9 to TRBJ2-3; 9 bases are a match to TRBD1. Losses at the gene ends were 3 bases for V and 5 bases for J; bases not matched to a gene: 7. The CDR3 loop spans 15 amino acids. Germline lookup yields CDR1 SGDLS and CDR2 YYNGEE. CDR3: CASSGTYRGLDTQYF. Written as DNA, the CDR3 is TGTGCCAGCAGCGGGACCTACAGGGGGCTAGATACGCAGTATTTT.

The chain couples TRBV7-8 to TRBJ2-5; D may match TRBD1 or TRBD2 (6 bases each). CDR3 length equals 14 residues. Per the germline V gene, CDR1 is SGHVS and CDR2 is FQNEAQ. The ends were cut back, 3 bases at V and 9 bases at J, with 17 bases in the middle. In nucleotides, the CDR3 is TGTGCCAGCAGCTTCCCGGGGGCGCCCAGGGCCCAGTACTTC. Translating it yields CASSFPGAPRAQYF.